These 25 T cell receptor beta chains originate from one sample sequenced in a study of cytomegalovirus exposure and HLA in healthy donors. PCR amplification relied on 60 Vbeta primers (plus 13 Jbeta primers). Repertoires were generated with immunoSEQ multiplex PCR, while TCRdb's copy carries only in-frame clones and drops some. The repertoire holds about 160,000 clones, with roughly 80% as singletons. Sequencing was carried out using PBMCs. These receptors originate from a female donor in good health and CMV-seronegative.

About this clone itself: Other DNA sequences in the sample encode the same CDR3. The chain combines TRBV5-6 with TRBJ1-2; D perhaps matches TRBD1 (6 bases). The V gene's germline CDR1 is SGHDT and CDR2 YYEEEE. This CDR3 has 14 residues. V was shortened by 1 base and J by 4 bases, with 11 bases between the two germline ends. CDR3 region: CASSLTGSIYGYTF. For the CDR3, the DNA is TGTGCCAGCAGCTTGACAGGGTCGATCTATGGCTACACCTTC.

The chain combines TRBV19 with TRBJ1-1, with 9 positions matching TRBD1. V lost 10 bases, J lost 4 bases, and 16 bases stayed unmatched. The CDR3 sequence is 16 residues long. CDR1 and CDR2 from the germline V gene are LNHDA and SQIVND (reference sequence). CDR3 DNA sequence: TGTGCCACCTCCAAACGGACAGGGGCTAGTGGCACTGAAGCTTTCTTT. This codes for CATSKRTGASGTEAFF. Looking up the rest from reference TRBV19 and TRBJ1-1 gives the full variable domain: DGGITQSPKYLFRKEGQNVTLSCEQNLNHDAMYWYRQDPGQGLRLIYYSQIVNDFQKGDIAEGYSVSREKKESFPLTVTSAQKNPTAFYLCATSKRTGASGTEAFFGQGTRLTVV.

V usage is TRBV2 and J usage is TRBJ2-7; no clear D. The CDR3 has 14 residues. The V end lost 0 bases, the J end lost 3 bases, and 9 bases lay between the germline ends. The germline V gene encodes CDR1 SNHLY and CDR2 FYNNEI. The CDR3 here is CASSEARSFYEQYF. Here the CDR3 DNA reads TGTGCCAGCAGTGAAGCTCGGAGCTTCTACGAGCAGTACTTC.

V and J are TRBV7-3 and TRBJ2-2; perhaps TRBD2 as D (6 bases). The CDR3 contains 16 residues. V lost 2 bases and J 1 base, leaving 11 bases between the germline ends. Germline V lookup: CDR1 SGHTA, CDR2 FQGTGA. The CDR3 loop reads CASSLLRRENTGELFF. CDR3 DNA: TGTGCCAGCAGCTTACTTAGGAGGGAGAACACCGGGGAGCTGTTTTTT.

The chain carries TRBV5-1 and TRBJ2-2; the D gene is possibly TRBD1 (7 bases). Germline values: CDR1 SGHRS, CDR2 YFSETQ. The CDR3 has 18 residues. The V end lost 0 bases, the J end lost 4 bases, and 19 bases lay between the germline ends. The CDR3 DNA follows: TGCGCCAGCAGCTTGGAGAGACAGGGAGGTGGTCGCACCGGGGAGCTGTTTTTT. Translating it yields CASSLERQGGGRTGELFF. Filled out from reference TRBV5-1 and TRBJ2-2, the complete variable domain reads KAGVTQTPRYLIKTRGQQVTLSCSPISGHRSVSWYQQTPGQGLQFLFEYFSETQRNKGNFPGRFSGRQFSNSRSEMNVSTLELGDSALYLCASSLERQGGGRTGELFFGEGSRLTVL.

This clone was counted between two and nine times. This chain joins TRBV2 and TRBJ1-5, with D uncertain. Trimming removed 0 bases at V and 5 bases at J, with 14 bases between. Germline V gene data show CDR1 as SNHLY and CDR2 as FYNNEI. The CDR3 contains 16 residues. CDR3 sequence (DNA): TGTGCCAGCAGTGAAGCGCGGCAGAGAGGTGATCAGCCCCAGCATTTT. Translation gives CASSEARQRGDQPQHF. Variable domain in full (rest from reference TRBV2 and TRBJ1-5): EPEVTQTPSHQVTQMGQEVILRCVPISNHLYFYWYRQILGQKVEFLVSFYNNEISEKSEIFDDQFSVERPDGSNFTLKIRSTKLEDSAMYFCASSEARQRGDQPQHFGDGTRLSIL.

The genes are TRBV6-5 and TRBJ1-5; tentatively, D is TRBD1 (6 bases). Germline V gene data show CDR1 as MNHEY and CDR2 as SVGAGI. Trimming took off 6 bases at V and 2 bases at J, with 14 bases between the two ends. The CDR3 sequence is 15 residues long. CDR3 loop: CASSREGVGNQPQHF. Here the CDR3 DNA reads TGTGCCAGCAGCAGAGAGGGGGTGGGCAATCAGCCCCAGCATTTT.

This clone has just a few counts. The rearrangement uses TRBV6-5 and TRBJ1-2; 8 bases fit TRBD1. Looked up from germline, CDR1 is MNHEY and CDR2 is SVGAGI. This CDR3 spans 14 amino acids. V trimming: 6 bases; J trimming: 4 bases; junction bases outside the gene matches: 7. The CDR3 reads CASSGDRGIYGYTF. The CDR3 nucleotides read TGTGCCAGCAGCGGAGACAGGGGTATCTATGGCTACACCTTC.

The V and J genes are TRBV7-2 and TRBJ2-3; TRBD1 might be the D (5 bases). The germline CDR1 and CDR2 sequences are SGHTA and FQGNSA. Trimming left V 3 bases short and J 2 bases short, with 6 bases between. CDR3 length equals 13 residues. The CDR3 DNA sequence: TGTGCCAGCAGCTTTGGGGCCACAGATACGCAGTATTTT. Translation: CASSFGATDTQYF.

This chain uses TRBV6-1 with TRBJ2-7; 8 bases align to TRBD2. CDR1 is MNHNS, CDR2 SASEGT, per germline. This CDR3 has 14 residues. J gave up 2 bases and V 3 bases, and 3 bases lay outside the gene matches. In DNA form, the CDR3 reads TGTGCCAGCAGTGAGGGGACTAGGGCCTACGAGCAGTACTTC. It translates to CASSEGTRAYEQYF.

In nucleotides, the CDR3 is TGCGCCAGCAGCGATGGACAGGGTCAAGAGACCCAGTACTTC. It specifies CASSDGQGQETQYF. The chain couples TRBV5-1 to TRBJ2-5, with 8 bases matching TRBD1. The CDR3 runs 14 residues. CDR1 and CDR2 from the germline V gene are SGHRS and YFSETQ. Losses at the gene ends were 4 bases for V and 2 bases for J; bases not matched to a gene: 4.

This clone was seen once. This chain uses TRBV7-3 with TRBJ1-2, with D perhaps TRBD1 (6 bases). This CDR3 spans 15 amino acids. Per germline, CDR1 SGHTA and CDR2 FQGTGA. V was pared by 3 bases and J by 4 bases, with 15 bases between. The CDR3 DNA reads TGTGCCAGCAGCTTCACGGGGGGGCTGAGCTATGGCTACACCTTC. Encoded protein: CASSFTGGLSYGYTF.

Here the CDR3 reads CASSRRTGQETQYF. DNA for the CDR3: TGTGCCAGCAGCCGCCGGACAGGGCAGGAGACCCAGTACTTC. The chain is built from TRBV7-8 and TRBJ2-5; the match to TRBD1 covers 8 bases. The CDR3 extends over 14 amino acids. V lost 5 bases, J lost 5 bases, and 7 bases stayed unmatched. Germline V gives CDR1 SGHVS, CDR2 FQNEAQ. The full variable domain, its missing parts supplied by reference TRBV7-8 and TRBJ2-5, is GAGVSQSPRYKVAKRGQDVALRCDPISGHVSLFWYQQALGQGPEFLTYFQNEAQLDKSGLPSDRFFAERPEGSVSTLKIQRTQQEDSAVYLCASSRRTGQETQYFGPGTRLLVL.

Concerning this clone: The junction does not match germline at one end; this may be a read error. The sample carries other DNA sequences with the same CDR3. The rearrangement uses TRBV30 and TRBJ2-3, with TRBD2 matching 9 bases. The CDR3 is made up of 16 amino acids. Germline CDR1 reads GTSNPN; CDR2 reads SVGIG (reference sequence). CDR3 bases: TGTGCCTGGAGTCCCCTAGGAGCGGGAGGCCCAGATACGCAGTACTTT. This encodes CAWSPLGAGGPDTQYF.

This chain's CDR3 is CASSLGGSGTNEKLFF. The CDR3 DNA follows: TGTGCCAGCAGCTTAGGAGGGTCCGGAACTAATGAAAAACTGTTTTTT. This chain links TRBV7-9 with TRBJ1-4; D unresolved. Trimming took 1 base from V and 1 from J, leaving 10 bases between them. CDR1 is SEHNR, CDR2 FQNEAQ, per germline (reference sequence). This CDR3 spans 16 amino acids.

The J gene is TRBJ2-7, the V gene TRBV5-1; maybe TRBD2 (6 bases). V lost 7 bases, J lost 6 bases, and 14 bases lay in between. The CDR3 length is 12 residues. CDR1 and CDR2 from the germline V gene are SGHRS and YFSETQ. The CDR3 region is CASGALGGEQYF. The CDR3 DNA sequence: TGCGCCAGCGGAGCGCTCGGGGGCGAGCAGTACTTC.

This clone was found a few times. The rearrangement joins TRBV29-1 to TRBJ2-7; a weak D match, TRBD1 (6 bases). Germline CDR1 reads SQVTM; CDR2 reads ANQGSEA. Trimming pared 4 bases from V and 1 base from J, leaving 11 bases between. This CDR3 contains 13 residues. The CDR3 DNA sequence: TGCAGCGTTGGATTGGACAGATCCTACGAGCAGTACTTC. This gives the protein CSVGLDRSYEQYF.

This chain links TRBV5-6 with TRBJ1-2; D ambiguous. V shed 1 base and J shed 0 bases, with 7 bases lying between them. The CDR3 consists of 14 residues. Germline CDR1 reads SGHDT; CDR2 reads YYEEEE. This chain's CDR3 is CASSLTPTNYGYTF. For the CDR3, the DNA is TGTGCCAGCAGCTTGACACCCACTAACTATGGCTACACCTTC.

The rearrangement uses TRBV5-8 and TRBJ2-1, with TRBD2 matching 7 bases. CDR3 size: 11 residues. The J segment lost 9 bases and the V segment lost 7 bases, leaving 4 bases of the junction unmatched. Germline V CDR1 and CDR2: SGHTS, YDEGEE. The CDR3 region is CASRTSSEQFF. CDR3 bases: TGTGCCAGCCGGACTAGTAGTGAGCAGTTCTTC. Variable domain in full (rest from reference TRBV5-8 and TRBJ2-1): EAGVTQSPTHLIKTRGQQATLRCSPISGHTSVYWYQQALGLGLQFLLWYDEGEERNRGNFPPRFSGRQFPNYSSELNVNALELEDSALYLCASRTSSEQFFGPGTRLTVL.

The chain carries TRBV5-1 and TRBJ1-1; tentative D call: TRBD1 (5 bases). The CDR3 has 15 amino acids. The V gene's germline CDR1 is SGHRS and CDR2 YFSETQ. V was shortened by 0 bases and J by 1 base, with 10 bases between the two germline ends. The CDR3 DNA reads as TGCGCCAGCAGCTTGGCGGGGGTCCCGAACACTGAAGCTTTCTTT. Translation gives CASSLAGVPNTEAFF.

The chain links TRBV5-4 to TRBJ1-2; possibly TRBD1 for D (5 bases). The CDR3 loop spans 14 amino acids. Germline loops: CDR1 SGHNT, CDR2 YYREEE (reference sequence). Trimming shortened V by 4 bases and J by 5 bases, and 15 bases separated the two germline ends. The CDR3 DNA follows: TGTGCCAGCAGCCTCGAGAGACAGAGTTATGGCTACACCTTC. Residues: CASSLERQSYGYTF. Variable domain in full (rest from reference TRBV5-4 and TRBJ1-2): ETGVTQSPTHLIKTRGQQVTLRCSSQSGHNTVSWYQQALGQGPQFIFQYYREEENGRGNFPPRFSGLQFPNYSSELNVNALELDDSALYLCASSLERQSYGYTFGSGTRLTVV.

A single count supports this clone. This CDR3 is CTSCRLNTGELFF. Written as DNA, the CDR3 is TGCACCAGCTGCCGACTGAACACCGGGGAGCTGTTTTTT. This rearrangement joins TRBV1 to TRBJ2-2; TRBD2, the table's D call, was not compared with the DNA. TRBV1 is recorded as a pseudogene. This CDR3 contains 13 residues.

CDR3 sequence (DNA): TGTGCCAGCAGCGTAGAAGGGACAGGGGGCTATTCGGGAAACACCATATATTTT. Residues: CASSVEGTGGYSGNTIYF. The chain employs TRBV9 and TRBJ1-3, with 12 bases aligning to TRBD1. The V segment lost 0 bases and the J segment 4 bases; nucleotides outside the gene matches: 8. This CDR3 is built from 18 residues. CDR1 and CDR2 from the germline V gene are SGDLS and YYNGEE.

The CDR3 region is CASSVGGLRPTGELFF. In nucleotides, the CDR3 is TGTGCCAGCAGCGTCGGGGGTCTGCGGCCAACCGGGGAGCTGTTTTTT. V is TRBV7-9 and J is TRBJ2-2, with D possibly TRBD2 on 6 matching bases. The CDR3 loop spans 16 amino acids. Trimming took off 5 bases at V and 5 bases at J, with 18 bases between the two ends. CDR1 SEHNR and CDR2 FQNEAQ come from the germline V gene (reference sequence).

The rearrangement joins TRBV19 to TRBJ2-7, with TRBD1 matching 10 bases. This CDR3 is built from 14 residues. Germline CDR1 LNHDA, CDR2 SQIVND (reference sequence). Germline trimming cut 6 bases from V and 4 bases from J; bases unmatched to any gene: 6. The CDR3 DNA reads TGTGCCAGTAGCTCTCGGGACAGGGGATACGAGCAGTACTTC. As protein: CASSSRDRGYEQYF.